The entry below gives a single TCR beta chain sequence along with its context. Its antigen is not identified. Distinct nucleotide sequences in the sample also encode this CDR3. The sample belongs to a study of shared clonotypes between healthy human individuals. Using immunoSEQ multiplex PCR, the repertoire was profiled, and TCRdb retains in-frame clones only, with some absent. Of about 480,000 clones listed, approximately 85% are singletons. Study results and caveats: An expected dependence of interdonor clonotype sharing on sequencing depth was noted.

Trimming removed 9 bases from V and 6 bases from J; junction bases left unmatched: 2. CDR3 size: 11 residues. Germline V gene sequence: CDR1 MDHEN, CDR2 SYDVKM. The sample taken for sequencing was PBMCs. The rearrangement links TRBV28 to TRBJ1-2; 9 positions agree with TRBD1. This receptor was taken from a woman aged 40 to 50 in good health. Some clones in this sample may be carry-over from other donors' samples. The DNA for the CDR3 is TGTGCCAGTCGGGACAGGGATGGCTACACCTTC. Its protein product is CASRDRDGYTF.